Sequencing of this T cell receptor beta chain was carried out in a study of identical twins. CDR3 size: 14 residues. The V and J ends lost 4 bases and 11 bases respectively, with 20 bases between them. The V gene's germline CDR1 is SNHLY and CDR2 FYNNEI. A remark on this clonotype: Antigen unknown.

From the 5' RACE reads, TCRdb called clonotypes with MiXCR, one entry per CDR3 protein. The sample carries 1,800,000 or so distinct CDR3 sequences, roughly 35% recorded once. Study-wide results and caveats: Insertion counts were lower in abundant cord blood beta clonotypes, a trend that memory repertoires did not show.

The sample consisted of cord blood. The rearrangement uses TRBV2 and TRBJ2-5; possible D gene TRBD1, 6 bases. The receptor comes from a newborn girl in good health. CDR3 sequence (DNA): TGTGCCAGCAGTGTACTGGGGGCTGGCTATGAGCAGTACTTC. Its protein is CASSVLGAGYEQYF.